One and the same sample provided the 23 T cell receptor beta chains below, sequenced in a study of T cells after yellow fever vaccination. TCRdb analysed the 5' RACE reads with MiXCR anew, one entry per CDR3 protein. Seen here are about 210,000 distinct CDR3 sequences, approximately 6.8% observed once, and the top ten hold approximately 1%. This sample comprised CD4+ T cells sorted from PBMCs, obtained on the day of the yellow fever booster vaccination. These receptors were taken from a young man who received the YFV17D yellow fever vaccine.

This clonotype was detected ten times or more. The chain uses TRBV20-1 and TRBJ2-7, with D perhaps matching TRBD1 (6 bases). V lost 2 bases and J 2 bases, leaving 10 bases between the germline ends. CDR1 DFQATT and CDR2 SNEGSKA come from the germline V gene (reference sequence). This CDR3 has 13 residues. The CDR3 nucleotides are TGCAGTGCTAGACAGACAGGTGCCTACGAGCAGTACTTC. Amino acid sequence: CSARQTGAYEQYF.

This clonotype occurred many times. The chain carries TRBV27 and TRBJ2-1, with D unclear. The V gene lost 3 bases and the J gene lost 5 bases, with 2 bases spanning the gap. The CDR3 runs 11 residues. Germline loops: CDR1 MNHEY, CDR2 SMNVEV (reference sequence). The DNA of the CDR3 is TGTGCCAGCAGTTTTCACAATGAGCAGTTCTTC. This translates into CASSFHNEQFF.

This clonotype was picked up many times. The chain employs TRBV5-1 and TRBJ2-5; maybe TRBD1 (6 bases). This CDR3 contains 15 residues. Germline V gives CDR1 SGHRS, CDR2 YFSETQ. V shed 6 bases and J shed 1 base, with 16 bases lying between them. DNA of the CDR3: TGCGCCAGCACCAACCCAGGGGTCGGCCAAGAGACCCAGTACTTC. It translates to CASTNPGVGQETQYF.

This clonotype was recorded at least ten times. The V call is TRBV4-1, the J call TRBJ2-1, with 7 positions matching TRBD1. The CDR3 has 17 residues. Germline CDR1 MGHRA, CDR2 YSYEKL. The V segment lost 8 bases and the J segment 1 base; nucleotides outside the gene matches: 14. The CDR3 DNA reads TGCGCCAGCGGGCCAGGGGGACCCCCAGGGTCCTACAATGAGCAGTTCTTC. Protein product: CASGPGGPPGSYNEQFF.

This clonotype was found a few times. This chain uses TRBV5-1 with TRBJ2-3; D gene ambiguous. Germline V CDR1 and CDR2: SGHRS, YFSETQ. V was pared by 4 bases and J by 2 bases, with 11 bases between. The CDR3 is 14 amino acids. As DNA, the CDR3 is TGCGCCAGCAGCCCCAATGCTGACACAGATACGCAGTATTTT. Protein product: CASSPNADTDTQYF.

This chain links TRBV5-1 with TRBJ1-4, with 7 positions matching TRBD1. Germline CDR1 SGHRS, CDR2 YFSETQ. J was trimmed by 7 bases and V by 1 base; bases with no gene match: 7. There are 15 residues in the CDR3. CDR3 sequence (DNA): TGCGCCAGCAGCTTGATCAGACAGGGTGGTGAAAAACTGTTTTTT. It specifies CASSLIRQGGEKLFF.

The J gene is TRBJ1-6, the V gene TRBV19; TRBD1 matches 9 bases. Germline CDR1 and CDR2: LNHDA and SQIVND (reference sequence). The length of the CDR3 is 14 residues. Trimming removed 10 bases from V and 10 bases from J; junction bases left unmatched: 11. In nucleotides, the CDR3 is TGTGCCACCACGCTGGGACAGGGACAATCACCCCTCCACTTT. Translating gives CATTLGQGQSPLHF.

In this sample, this clonotype turned up many times. This rearrangement joins TRBV5-1 to TRBJ1-4; TRBD1 might be the D (6 bases). Germline V CDR1 and CDR2: SGHRS, YFSETQ. There are 15 residues in the CDR3. Between the trimmed V and J ends, which lost 7 bases and 0 bases, there was a span of 13 bases. As DNA, the CDR3 is TGCGCCAGCCGGTCGGGGGCGACAACTAATGAAAAACTGTTTTTT. Translating gives CASRSGATTNEKLFF.

There are many counts of this clonotype. This chain uses TRBV12-3 or TRBV12-4 with TRBJ2-1; unclear D gene. The CDR3 is 12 residues long. V was pared by 5 bases and J by 13 bases, with 15 bases between. The CDR3 here is CASSTQKITQFF. As DNA, the CDR3 is TGTGCCAGCAGTACCCAGAAGATCACTCAGTTCTTC.

Only a few counts were recorded for this clonotype. V usage is TRBV2 and J usage is TRBJ2-5; tentatively, D is TRBD1 or TRBD2 (5 bases each). The CDR3 has 11 residues. V lost 8 bases and J 5 bases, leaving 9 bases between the germline ends. Per the germline V gene, CDR1 is SNHLY and CDR2 is FYNNEI. The CDR3 DNA is TGTGCCAGCGGGGGTTTGGAGACCCAGTACTTC. Protein sequence: CASGGLETQYF.

A single count supports this clonotype. This sequence joins TRBV7-2 and TRBJ2-2, with D maybe TRBD1 (6 bases). The CDR3 has 13 amino acids. V dropped 5 bases and J dropped 6 bases, with 10 bases sitting between them. Germline values: CDR1 SGHTA, CDR2 FQGNSA. The CDR3 spells CASSHRVPGELFF. As DNA, the CDR3 is TGTGCCAGCAGCCACAGGGTCCCCGGGGAGCTGTTTTTT.

This clonotype was counted only a few times. The chain combines TRBV20-1 with TRBJ2-7, with 12 bases aligning to TRBD1. Looked up from germline, CDR1 is DFQATT and CDR2 is SNEGSKA (reference sequence). V dropped 0 bases and J dropped 4; count of bases not matched to a gene: 4. This CDR3 contains 15 residues. The CDR3 bases are TGCAGTGCTAGAGACTGGGGACAGGGGGCGTACGAGCAGTACTTC. Translation: CSARDWGQGAYEQYF.

The genes are TRBV5-1 and TRBJ1-1, with D maybe TRBD1 (5 bases). CDR1 and CDR2 (germline): SGHRS, YFSETQ. V lost 2 bases to trimming and J lost 6 bases, with 20 bases between them. The CDR3 contains 16 residues. In DNA, the CDR3 is TGCGCCAGCAGCTTACTAGATTTGGGGCGAAGCTCTGAAGCTTTCTTT. This gives the protein CASSLLDLGRSSEAFF.

The table lists this clonotype with a few counts. The rearrangement uses TRBV29-1 and TRBJ1-5; possible D gene TRBD1, 5 bases. The CDR3 totals 13 residues. Germline lookup yields CDR1 SQVTM and CDR2 ANQGSEA. Trimming removed 6 bases from V and 3 bases from J, with 12 bases in between. CDR3 region: CSVRGTYNQPQHF. The CDR3 nucleotides are TGCAGCGTCCGGGGGACGTACAATCAGCCCCAGCATTTT.

This clonotype was seen repeatedly, ten times or more. V and J are TRBV5-5 and TRBJ2-5, with TRBD2 identical over 11 bases. Germline V gene sequence: CDR1 SGHKS, CDR2 YYEKEE (reference sequence). The trim removed 3 bases at V and 3 bases at J, leaving 4 bases unmatched. CDR3 length: 15 amino acids. The CDR3 sequence: CASSSQLAGEETQYF. Here the CDR3 DNA reads TGTGCCAGCAGCTCGCAACTAGCGGGAGAAGAGACCCAGTACTTC.

This clonotype appeared a few times. This chain joins TRBV14 and TRBJ2-5; D may match TRBD1 or TRBD2 (5 bases each). The germline V gene encodes CDR1 SGHDN and CDR2 FVKESK. The V and J ends lost 0 bases and 9 bases respectively, with 20 bases between them. The CDR3 is 16 residues long. DNA for the CDR3: TGTGCCAGCAGCCAAGATCTAGGGACCATCAAGAGTTCCCAGTACTTC. Protein: CASSQDLGTIKSSQYF.

This clonotype was seen only a few times. The rearrangement uses TRBV5-1 and TRBJ2-1; TRBD2 matches 15 bases. CDR3 length equals 16 residues. CDR1 is SGHRS and CDR2 is YFSETQ in the germline V gene. V lost 6 bases and J lost 4; bases outside the gene matches: 5. CDR3 loop: CASKGTSGRMYNEQFF. The CDR3 region has the DNA TGCGCCAGCAAAGGGACTAGCGGGAGGATGTACAATGAGCAGTTCTTC.

This clonotype was counted ten times or more. The chain has TRBV12-3 or TRBV12-4 and TRBJ2-3, with TRBD2 identical over 9 bases. The CDR3 runs to 15 residues. V lost 6 bases to trimming and J lost 2 bases; unmatched junction nucleotides: 6. The CDR3 region is CASSQTSGYTDTQYF. CDR3 coding DNA: TGTGCCAGCAGCCAGACTAGCGGTTACACAGATACGCAGTATTTT.

The CDR3 sequence is CSALTGWDQPQHF. The CDR3 region has the DNA TGCAGTGCTTTAACAGGGTGGGATCAGCCCCAGCATTTT. The chain has TRBV20-1 and TRBJ1-5; D perhaps matches TRBD1 (6 bases). This CDR3 is built from 13 residues. The ends were cut back, 5 bases at V and 5 bases at J, with 13 bases in the middle. Looked up from germline, CDR1 is DFQATT and CDR2 is SNEGSKA (reference sequence).

The chain recombines TRBV3-1 with TRBJ2-1, with 12 bases identical to TRBD2. There are 18 residues in the CDR3. V trimming: 1 base; J trimming: 5 bases; junction bases outside the gene matches: 9. Germline V gene data show CDR1 as LGHDT and CDR2 as YNNKEL (reference sequence). This CDR3 is CASSQGGGTSGFNNEQFF. The CDR3 DNA follows: TGTGCCAGCAGCCAAGGGGGGGGGACTAGCGGGTTCAACAATGAGCAGTTCTTC.

J is TRBJ2-7 and V is TRBV11-1; 7 positions match TRBD1. The CDR3 extends over 14 amino acids. The V and J ends lost 5 bases and 3 bases, in that order; junction bases with no gene match: 7. CDR1 and CDR2 (germline): SGHAT, FQDESV (reference sequence). CDR3 in amino acids: CASSRTGAIYEQYF. The CDR3 DNA is TGTGCCAGCAGCCGGACAGGTGCTATCTACGAGCAGTACTTC.

This clonotype has only a few counts. This sequence joins TRBV5-1 and TRBJ2-3; 7 positions agree with TRBD2. Germline V CDR1 and CDR2: SGHRS, YFSETQ. This CDR3 has 15 residues. The V segment lost 4 bases and the J segment 6 bases; nucleotides outside the gene matches: 11. The CDR3 loop is CASSPGLGPLDTQYF. CDR3 sequence (DNA): TGCGCCAGCAGCCCCGGACTAGGTCCTCTTGATACGCAGTATTTT. Combining the CDR3 with reference TRBV5-1 and TRBJ2-3 gives the whole variable domain KAGVTQTPRYLIKTRGQQVTLSCSPISGHRSVSWYQQTPGQGLQFLFEYFSETQRNKGNFPGRFSGRQFSNSRSEMNVSTLELGDSALYLCASSPGLGPLDTQYFGPGTRLTVL.

This clonotype appeared many times. The genes are TRBV7-2 and TRBJ2-5; possibly TRBD1 for D (5 bases). The CDR3 covers 13 residues. V lost 4 bases and J lost 5, with 11 bases in between. The V gene's germline CDR1 is SGHTA and CDR2 FQGNSA. CDR3 loop: CASSSRVGETQYF. CDR3 sequence (DNA): TGTGCCAGCAGCTCCAGGGTAGGGGAGACCCAGTACTTC.